This record covers a single TCR beta chain. Its antigen is unknown. Per-nucleotide qualities are absent, and no much larger clonotype sits a single base away. This record comes from a study of shared clonotypes between healthy human individuals (dated by TCRdb to the early 2020s). In terms of the full investigation: The cohort included three men and two women between 18 and 49 years of age. Per donor, leukapheresis produced somewhere between about 0.94 and 9 billion PBMCs. To increase sequencing depth and limit assay-specific biases, different laboratories used diverse techniques to prepare libraries and sequence TCR repertoires. For each donor, CD4 naive and CD4 memory were each given three plates, CD8 naive was given two plates, and CD8 memory was given one plate. To estimate repertoire size and how much clonotype sharing occurs between individuals, the study deeply sequenced the blood TCR repertoires of a handful of healthy adults.

Using the deep immunoSEQ assay, multiplex PCR amplified TCR CDR3 regions from genomic DNA. Extracted genomic DNA from each cell subset was distributed evenly across all wells of several immunoSEQ 96-well plates, and each plate was treated as a replicate. Each replicate PCR for sorted subsets received about 200 ng genomic DNA, equal to 28,000 or so T cell genomes. The purified libraries were quantified using a Qubit 3.0 fluorometer, sized with a Bioanalyzer 2100, and then quantified again using the KAPA Library Quantification kit. A separate single-read 150-cycle Illumina NextSeq 550 flow cell was used to sequence each immunoSEQ 96-well plate. The paper's processing steps were these. Because the immunoSEQ output included only junctional sequences and no quality scores, the filtering could not be the same as the filtering used for full-length reads. To assign V/J genes and CDR3, sequences were annotated against IMGT germline references using PyIR, a Python wrapper for IgBLAST v1.9. Any read was removed if the V/J assignment was weak (E-value above 1e-6), the CDR3 was missing, or the read contained stop codons, out-of-frame junctions, or ambiguous translated residues. V3J clonotypes were defined as sequences sharing the same inferred V gene, J gene, and CDR3 amino acid sequence. The percentage overlap between two repertoires was calculated by dividing the number of shared unique clonotypes by the size of the smaller repertoire. Repertoire richness was assessed with RTK rarefaction, the Chao1 estimator, and Recon v2.1 estimates of unobserved clonotypes. OLGA was used to compute generation probabilities for all TCRbeta clonotypes that the gDNA method yielded from a few donors. Held by TCRdb, this immuneACCESS table contains in-frame sequences only and omits some clones. Under half of the omission traces to an unresolved V gene where checked; the cause of the rest is unknown. The DNA gave D and trimming, while V, J and clone size come from that table. Counted in this sample were 2 million or so clones; around 95% of them appeared once. 0.13% of the sample rests with the top ten.

Results the study describes overall, beyond this receptor: The small number of donors limited the genetic and exposure-history diversity represented. Even with the large sequencing depth, rarefaction of the sorted-subset datasets indicated that sequencing was incomplete. Pairwise subsampling indicated that sequencing depth was expected to affect the degree of clonotype sharing among donors. Estimated clonotype richness was generally larger for naive than for memory subsets. Sampling was restricted to blood, and TCR repertoires in tissues likely differ from the TCR repertoires found in blood. Higher generation probabilities were observed for clonotypes shared by all four sorted-subset donors than for non-shared clonotypes. When a handful of donors were compared, the shared fraction of clonotypes was roughly 4.8% for naive CD4, more than 3% for naive CD8, 2.3% for memory CD4, and less than 0.45% for memory CD8.

Healthy HIV-negative adults with no recently reported acute infections or vaccinations were included as donors. Only Caucasian adults living in Nashville, Tennessee, USA were represented among the donors. CD4+ T cells were enriched by magnetic negative selection; naive cells were then positively selected on CD45RA, and the negative fraction formed the memory subset. After blood collection by leukapheresis, PBMCs were isolated using Ficoll-Histopaque density gradient centrifugation and then cryopreserved in the vapor phase of liquid nitrogen. Analytical flow cytometry was used to check the purity and quantity of each magnetically sorted T cell population. Each sorted fraction had its genomic DNA isolated and then quantified by UV absorbance on a Nanodrop 2000c. This sequence originates from a man between 18 and 35 years old in good health. The sequenced sample consisted of naive CD4+ T cells sorted from blood. The cell subset or site label, read with the paper, signifies: CD45RA+ positively selected.

The nucleotides are TGTGCCATCAGTGGGGAGGGAAACACTGAAGCTTTCTTT. Translated, this gives CAISGEGNTEAFF. The chain is encoded by TRBV10-3 joined to TRBJ1-1; the D gene cannot be named for sure. The trim is 4 bases for V and 2 bases for J, with a gap of 8 bases between the germline ends. Spanning cysteine to phenylalanine, the CDR3 consists of 13 amino acids. The DNA shown is the 39-base CDR3, in frame from base 1. CDR1 is given as ENHRY and CDR2 as SYGVKD, both from the germline V gene.